This entry lists 13 T cell receptor beta chains sequenced from one sample in a study of T cells after posttransplantation cyclophosphamide. This table comes from immunoSEQ multiplex PCR, and its TCRdb copy is limited to in-frame clones, with some not included. The profile covers more than 15,000 clones, with 85% appearing a single time and 25% to 30% taken by the ten largest. Sampled 1 year posttransplant, controls received myeloablative marrow transplants, methotrexate and a calcineurin inhibitor. This specimen was PBMCs, taken after allogeneic stem cell transplant with calcineurin inhibitor and methotrexate. The receptors derive from a female patient aged 18-30 years who received an allogeneic stem cell transplant from an unrelated donor, was CMV-positive, and had acute and chronic GVHD. Part of the T cell pool may stem from the graft donor.

The chain recombines TRBV27 with TRBJ1-5, with TRBD1 matching over 7 bases. The length of the CDR3 is 15 residues. Trimming took 6 bases from V and 0 from J; bases not matched to a gene: 5. Germline-derived CDR1 and CDR2 are MNHEY and SMNVEV (reference sequence). As DNA, the CDR3 is TGTGCCAGCAGGCGGGACAGTTATAGCAATCAGCCCCAGCATTTT. Translated: CASRRDSYSNQPQHF.

V usage is TRBV7-9 and J usage is TRBJ2-3; D is uncertain. This CDR3 has 16 amino acids. Germline lookup yields CDR1 SEHNR and CDR2 FQNEAQ (reference sequence). Trimming took off 2 bases at V and 3 bases at J, with 15 bases between the two ends. The CDR3: CASSLPVLPYTDTQYF. The CDR3 region has the DNA TGTGCCAGCAGCTTACCCGTACTACCATATACAGATACGCAGTATTTT.

V is TRBV29-1 and J is TRBJ2-7; 7 bases are a match to TRBD1. With 4 bases clipped from V and 1 base from J, the junction kept 10 bases outside the gene matches. CDR1 SQVTM and CDR2 ANQGSEA come from the germline V gene. This CDR3 is 15 amino acids long. CDR3 sequence: CSVVGVDRASYEQYF. CDR3 nucleotides: TGCAGCGTTGTGGGGGTCGACAGGGCGTCCTACGAGCAGTACTTC.

In its sample, this clone was seen a few times. The chain uses TRBV27 and TRBJ2-7, with D tentatively TRBD1 (5 bases). Trimming left V 3 bases short and J 6 bases short, with 12 bases between. Looked up from germline, CDR1 is MNHEY and CDR2 is SMNVEV (reference sequence). This CDR3 has 13 amino acids. The chain's CDR3 is CASSFQQGTEQYF. The CDR3 nucleotides read TGTGCCAGCAGTTTTCAGCAGGGCACCGAGCAGTACTTC.

CDR3 DNA sequence: TGTGCCAGCAGCGTAGGGCGGGAAGTGGAGCAGTTCTTC. Translating gives CASSVGREVEQFF. The chain combines TRBV9 with TRBJ2-1; the D gene is possibly TRBD2 (6 bases). The CDR3 is made up of 13 amino acids. V dropped 0 bases and J dropped 10 bases, with 11 bases sitting between them. Germline V gives CDR1 SGDLS, CDR2 YYNGEE.

As concerns this clone: The sample holds other DNA sequences that translate to the same CDR3. The V call is TRBV29-1, the J call TRBJ2-1; TRBD1 matches 10 bases. Germline V CDR1 and CDR2: SQVTM, ANQGSEA. The V and J ends lost 7 bases and 13 bases, in that order; junction bases with no gene match: 10. This CDR3 has 12 amino acids. CDR3 sequence (DNA): TGCAGCGCTTGGACAGGGGGGGGTGAACAGTTCTTC. Encoded protein: CSAWTGGGEQFF.

The V and J genes are TRBV10-3 and TRBJ2-1; D is uncertain. Germline lookup yields CDR1 ENHRY and CDR2 SYGVKD. The V end was cut by 3 bases, the J end by 6 bases, with 15 bases between. CDR3 size: 15 residues. In DNA form, the CDR3 reads TGTGCCATCAGTGATTTGCCTAAGCTCCCCAATGAGCAGTTCTTC. Translated: CAISDLPKLPNEQFF.

This chain connects TRBV6-1 to TRBJ1-2, with 8 bases fitting TRBD1. Trimming at V came to 5 bases and at J to 5 bases, leaving 4 bases not matched to a gene. The CDR3 consists of 13 residues. CDR1 is MNHNS and CDR2 is SASEGT in the germline V gene. In DNA, the CDR3 is TGTGCCAGCAGTTTGGACAGGGAATATGGCTACACCTTC. Translating gives CASSLDREYGYTF.

This chain joins TRBV30 and TRBJ2-2; D is undetermined. This CDR3 region has 12 residues. The germline CDR1 and CDR2 sequences are GTSNPN and SVGIG (reference sequence). V lost 1 base, J lost 4 bases, and 4 bases lay in between. CDR3 bases: TGTGCCTGGAGTGATCTCACCGGGGAGCTGTTTTTT. It is translated as CAWSDLTGELFF.

This CDR3 is CASSFPKTSGSMYEQFF. CDR3 nucleotides: TGTGCCAGCAGTTTCCCTAAAACTAGCGGGAGTATGTATGAGCAGTTCTTC. This chain uses TRBV28 with TRBJ2-1; 11 positions match TRBD2. V dropped 3 bases and J dropped 8; count of bases not matched to a gene: 12. The CDR3 has 17 amino acids. Germline values: CDR1 MDHEN, CDR2 SYDVKM.

This clone has only one observation. This chain joins TRBV30 and TRBJ2-1; 8 bases fit TRBD2. The CDR3 covers 14 residues. Germline assignment: CDR1 GTSNPN and CDR2 SVGIG (reference sequence). The ends lost 4 bases at V and 10 bases at J; junction bases unmatched: 12. CDR3 amino acids: CAWTTGTSQGEQFF. Here the CDR3 DNA reads TGTGCCTGGACGACCGGGACTAGTCAAGGGGAGCAGTTCTTC.

J is TRBJ1-5 and V is TRBV29-1; 8 nucleotides line up with TRBD1. The CDR3 is made up of 13 amino acids. Germline CDR1 and CDR2: SQVTM and ANQGSEA. Unmatched junction bases numbered 6, after V lost 7 bases and J lost 4 bases. CDR3 nucleotide sequence: TGCAGCGCCGGACAGGGAAGGAATCAGCCCCAGCATTTT. The encoded protein is CSAGQGRNQPQHF.

In its sample, this clone is medium-sized (0.01 to 0.1%). The rearrangement links TRBV25-1 to TRBJ2-5, with D perhaps TRBD2 (5 bases). The V end was cut by 4 bases, the J end by 3 bases, with 9 bases between. This CDR3 comprises 13 residues. Per the germline V gene, CDR1 is MGHDK and CDR2 is SYGVNS. The CDR3 nucleotides read TGTGCCAGCAGTGCGGGGTTGGAAGAGACCCAGTACTTC. Translation: CASSAGLEETQYF.